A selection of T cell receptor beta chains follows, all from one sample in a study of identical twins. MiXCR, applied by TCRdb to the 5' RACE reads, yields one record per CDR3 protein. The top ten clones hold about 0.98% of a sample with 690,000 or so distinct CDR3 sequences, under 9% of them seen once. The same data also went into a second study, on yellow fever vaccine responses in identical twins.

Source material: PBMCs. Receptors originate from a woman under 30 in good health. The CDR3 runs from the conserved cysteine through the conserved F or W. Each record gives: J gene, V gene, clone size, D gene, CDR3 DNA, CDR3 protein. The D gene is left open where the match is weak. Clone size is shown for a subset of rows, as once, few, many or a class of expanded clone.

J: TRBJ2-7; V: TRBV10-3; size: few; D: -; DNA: TGTGCCATAAGTGGGGTGGAGCATATAAGCTCCTACGAGCAGTACTTC; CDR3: CAISGVEHISSYEQYF
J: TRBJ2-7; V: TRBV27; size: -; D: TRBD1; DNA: TGTGCCAGCAGTTTAAGACAGGGGGCCCCGGGCTACGAGCAGTACTTC; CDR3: CASSLRQGAPGYEQYF
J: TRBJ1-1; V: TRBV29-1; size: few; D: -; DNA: TGCAGCGCCTCCCAGGGTGGGGAAGCTTTCTTT; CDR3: CSASQGGEAFF
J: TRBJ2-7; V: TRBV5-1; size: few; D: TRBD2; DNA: TGCGCCAGCAGCTCAGGACTAGCGGGAGGTTACGTGCAGTACTTC; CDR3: CASSSGLAGGYVQYF
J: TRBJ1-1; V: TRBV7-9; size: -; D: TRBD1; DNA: TGTGCCAGCAGCCACGGACAGGGCTTTGAAGCTTTCTTT; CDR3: CASSHGQGFEAFF
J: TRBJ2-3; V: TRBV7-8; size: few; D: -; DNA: TGTGCCAGCAGAGAGCCAAGCACAGATACGCAGTATTTT; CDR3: CASREPSTDTQYF
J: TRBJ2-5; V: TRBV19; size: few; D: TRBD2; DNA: TGTGCCAGTAGTATGCGACTAGCGGGAGGACAAGAGACCCAGTACTTC; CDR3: CASSMRLAGGQETQYF
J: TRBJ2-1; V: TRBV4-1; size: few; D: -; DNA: TGCGCCAGCAGCCACAACCAGGTCGATGAGCAGTTCTTC; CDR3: CASSHNQVDEQFF
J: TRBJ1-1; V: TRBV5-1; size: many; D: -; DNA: TGCGCCAGCAGCTTGGCAGGTGGTGAAGCTTTCTTT; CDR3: CASSLAGGEAFF
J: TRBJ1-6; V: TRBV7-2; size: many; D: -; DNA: TGTGCCAGCACCACCAACGGCAGGGATTCACCCCTCCACTTT; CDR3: CASTTNGRDSPLHF
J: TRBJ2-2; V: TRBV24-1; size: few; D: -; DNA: TGTGCCACCAGTGATTTATTTCCCGGGGAGCTGTTTTTT; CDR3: CATSDLFPGELFF
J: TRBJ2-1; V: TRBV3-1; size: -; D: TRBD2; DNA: TGTGCCAGCAGCCAACATTACGGGGGGAGAAGTTCACACAATGAGCAGTTCTTC; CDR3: CASSQHYGGRSSHNEQFF
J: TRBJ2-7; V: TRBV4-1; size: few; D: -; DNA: TGCGCCAGCAGCCAAGGGCCGAGAGCCTACGAGCAGTACTTC; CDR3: CASSQGPRAYEQYF
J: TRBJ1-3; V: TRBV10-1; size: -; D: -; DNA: TGCGCCAGCAGTGATCCCGTTTTCTCTGGAAACACCATATATTTT; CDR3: CASSDPVFSGNTIYF
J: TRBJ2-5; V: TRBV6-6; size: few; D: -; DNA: TGTGCCAGCAGTACCAGGGTTCCAGAGACCCAGTACTTC; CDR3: CASSTRVPETQYF
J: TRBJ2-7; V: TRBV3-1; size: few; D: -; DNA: TGTGCCAGCAGCCAAGGTCCCTCTAGATACGAGCAGTACTTC; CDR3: CASSQGPSRYEQYF
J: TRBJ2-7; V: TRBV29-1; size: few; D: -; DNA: TGCAGCGTGGAGACTGTAGTATCCTACGAGCAGTACTTC; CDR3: CSVETVVSYEQYF
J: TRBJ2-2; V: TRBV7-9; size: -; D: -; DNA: TGTGCCAGCAGCTTAGGTCTCAGACAGGTGAACACCGGGGAGCTGTTTTTT; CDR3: CASSLGLRQVNTGELFF
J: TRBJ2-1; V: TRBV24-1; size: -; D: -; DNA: TGTGCCACCAGTGAACCAGGGACACCGAGCTCCTACAATGAGCAGTTCTTC; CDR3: CATSEPGTPSSYNEQFF
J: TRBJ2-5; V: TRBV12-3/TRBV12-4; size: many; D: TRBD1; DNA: TGTGCCAGCAGTTTTCAGGTGACAGGGGAAGAGACCCAGTACTTC; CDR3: CASSFQVTGEETQYF
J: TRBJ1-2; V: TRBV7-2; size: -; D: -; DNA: TGTGCCAGGGGGATATTCACCTTC; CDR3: CARGIFTF
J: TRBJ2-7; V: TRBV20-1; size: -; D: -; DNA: TGCAGTGCTCGCGGAGGGTACTCCTACGAGCAGTACTTC; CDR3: CSARGGYSYEQYF
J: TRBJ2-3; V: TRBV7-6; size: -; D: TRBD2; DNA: TGTGCCAGCAGCCAAAGCGGGGGGACGCAGTATTTT; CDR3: CASSQSGGTQYF
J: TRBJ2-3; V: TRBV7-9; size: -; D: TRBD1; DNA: TGTGCCAGCAGCCAACGACAGGGACGGCTCACAGATACGCAGTATTTT; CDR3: CASSQRQGRLTDTQYF
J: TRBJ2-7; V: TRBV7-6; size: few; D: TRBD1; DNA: TGTGCCAGCAGCTTAGCCGCTTCCGGGACAGACTCCTACGAGCAGTACTTC; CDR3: CASSLAASGTDSYEQYF
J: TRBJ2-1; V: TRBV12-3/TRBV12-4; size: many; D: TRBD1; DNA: TGTGCCAGCAGGGCTACAGGGGGTTTTATTGCCAGTGAGCAGTTCTTC; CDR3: CASRATGGFIASEQFF
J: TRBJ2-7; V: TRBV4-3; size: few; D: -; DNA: TGCGCCAGCAGCCAAGATAAAGGGTTCGAGCAGTACTTC; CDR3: CASSQDKGFEQYF
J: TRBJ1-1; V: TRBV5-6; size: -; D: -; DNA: TGTGCCAGCACCCCTCTGAGCACTGAAGCTTTCTTT; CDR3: CASTPLSTEAFF
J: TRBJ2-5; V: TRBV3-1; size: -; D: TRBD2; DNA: TGTGCCAGCATTCTCCTAGCGGGAGGGGAAGAGACCCAGTACTTC; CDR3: CASILLAGGEETQYF
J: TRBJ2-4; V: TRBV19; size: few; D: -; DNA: TGTGCCACCTCGGATAGATCTGCCAAAAACATTCAGTACTTC; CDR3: CATSDRSAKNIQYF
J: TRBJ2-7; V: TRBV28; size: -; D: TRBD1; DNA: TGTGCCAGCAAAATGGGGACAGGGACTACCTACGAGCAGTACTTC; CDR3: CASKMGTGTTYEQYF
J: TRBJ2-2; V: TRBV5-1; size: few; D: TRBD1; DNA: TGCGCCAGCAGCTGGGGACAGGCCACCGGGGAGCTGTTTTTT; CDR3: CASSWGQATGELFF
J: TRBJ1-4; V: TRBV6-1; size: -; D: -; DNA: TGTGCCAGCAGCCGCAGGGCGGTTAGAACTAATGAAAAACTGTTTTTT; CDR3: CASSRRAVRTNEKLFF
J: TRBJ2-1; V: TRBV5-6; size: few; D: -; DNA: TGTGCCAGCAGCTTGGTTTGGAAGGGTAATAACAATGAGCAGTTCTTC; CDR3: CASSLVWKGNNNEQFF
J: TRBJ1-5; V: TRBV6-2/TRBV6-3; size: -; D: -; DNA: TGTGCCAGCAGTTCGGACTTAAGTCAGCCCCAGCATTTT; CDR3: CASSSDLSQPQHF
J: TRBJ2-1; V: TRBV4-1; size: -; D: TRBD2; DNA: TGCGCCAGCAGCCAGATCGGGACTAGCGGGAGTTCCTACAATGAGCAGTTCTTC; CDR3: CASSQIGTSGSSYNEQFF
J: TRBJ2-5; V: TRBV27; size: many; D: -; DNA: TGTGCCAGCAGTTTATATCGGGGGCTGGAGACCCAGTACTTC; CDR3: CASSLYRGLETQYF
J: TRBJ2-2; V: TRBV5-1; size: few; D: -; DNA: TGCGCCAGCAGATTTGATGGGGGCACCGGGGAGCTGTTTTTT; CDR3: CASRFDGGTGELFF
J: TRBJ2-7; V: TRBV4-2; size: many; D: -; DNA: TGTGCCAGCAGCCAGGAGCGATCCTCAGCAGGCGAGCAGTACTTC; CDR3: CASSQERSSAGEQYF
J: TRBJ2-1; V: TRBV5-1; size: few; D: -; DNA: TGCGCCAGCAGCACTACAGAGAGCTCCTACAATGAGCAGTTCTTC; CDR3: CASSTTESSYNEQFF
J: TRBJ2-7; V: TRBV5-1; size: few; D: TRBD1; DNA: TGCGCCAGCAGGTGGGACAGCTACTCCTACGAGCAGTACTTC; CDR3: CASRWDSYSYEQYF
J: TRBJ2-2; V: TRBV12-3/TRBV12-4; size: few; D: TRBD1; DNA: TGTGCCAGCAGTACGACAGGGGGAAGGAACGGGGAGCTGTTTTTT; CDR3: CASSTTGGRNGELFF
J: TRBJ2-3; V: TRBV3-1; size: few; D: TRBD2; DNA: TGTGCCAGCAGCCCCCTACTAGCGGGCCTCACAGATACGCAGTATTTT; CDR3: CASSPLLAGLTDTQYF
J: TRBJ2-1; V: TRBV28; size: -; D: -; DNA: TGTGCCAGCAGTCCATTGGGCCTTCAGGGACTGAACAATGAGCAGTTCTTC; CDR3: CASSPLGLQGLNNEQFF
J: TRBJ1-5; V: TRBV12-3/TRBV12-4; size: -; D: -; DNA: TGTGCCAGCAGTTTAGTCCAGGGTTTAAATCAGCCCCAGCATTTT; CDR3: CASSLVQGLNQPQHF
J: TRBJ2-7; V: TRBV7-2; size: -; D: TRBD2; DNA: TGTGCCAGCAGCCTCAGACTAGCGGGTGCCCAGTACTTC; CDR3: CASSLRLAGAQYF
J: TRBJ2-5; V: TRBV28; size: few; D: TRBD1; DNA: TGTGCCAGCAGCTTATCGGGACAGCCACAAGAGACCCAGTACTTC; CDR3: CASSLSGQPQETQYF
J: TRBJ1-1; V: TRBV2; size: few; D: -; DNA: TGTGCCAGCAGTCGCAGGAGAATGAACACTGAAGCTTTCTTT; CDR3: CASSRRRMNTEAFF
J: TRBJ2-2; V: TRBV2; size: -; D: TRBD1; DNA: TGTGCCAGCAGTGCGGGACAGACCGGGGAGCTGTTTTTT; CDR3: CASSAGQTGELFF
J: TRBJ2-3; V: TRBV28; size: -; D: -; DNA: TGTGCCAGCAGTCCAGGGTCCGCAGATACGCAGTATTTT; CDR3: CASSPGSADTQYF
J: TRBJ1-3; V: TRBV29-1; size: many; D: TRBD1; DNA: TGCAGCGTTGAAGACCAGGGGGCATACACCATATATTTT; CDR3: CSVEDQGAYTIYF
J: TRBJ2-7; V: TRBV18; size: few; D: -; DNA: TGTGCCAGCTCACCAATTCAGGGGCCCTACGAGCAGTACTTC; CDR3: CASSPIQGPYEQYF
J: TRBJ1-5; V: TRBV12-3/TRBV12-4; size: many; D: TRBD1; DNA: TGTGCCAGCAGTTTAGGTACAGGGGACCATCAGCCCCAGCATTTT; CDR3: CASSLGTGDHQPQHF